A selection of T cell receptor beta chains follows, all from one sample in a study of blood T cell repertoires in COVID-19. Profiling relied on immunoSEQ multiplex PCR, and the TCRdb table lists in-frame clones only, not all of them. The sample lists 150,000 or so clones; around 80% were seen once. Sequencing used peripheral blood. The receptors derive from a human donor in a cohort sampled during active COVID-19. The CDR3 runs from the conserved cysteine through the conserved F or W. D genes are given only for firm matches. Size is stated for part of the rows, as once, few or many counts, or as a class when the clone is expanded.

>TRBJ1-2|TRBV6-2/TRBV6-3|NA|few
TGTGCCAGCAGTTACTCGAACAGTTACTCCAGGGGCTACACCTTC
CASSYSNSYSRGYTF
>TRBJ2-1|TRBV27|TRBD2|NA
TGTGCCAGCAGTATACCGACTAGCGGGGGGCTCAGTAATGAGCAGTTCTTC
CASSIPTSGGLSNEQFF
>TRBJ1-2|TRBV9|NA|NA
TGTGCCAGCAGCGTAGGTCAGGGGTACGGCTACACCTTC
CASSVGQGYGYTF
>TRBJ2-3|TRBV6-1|TRBD2|few
TGTGCCAGCAGTGAAGGGGCGGGGGGAGATCGGGATACGCAGTATTTT
CASSEGAGGDRDTQYF
>TRBJ1-2|TRBV11-2|TRBD1|NA
TGTGCCAGCAGCCGTGGAGGGGGCAACTATGGCTACACCTTC
CASSRGGGNYGYTF
>TRBJ2-7|TRBV19|TRBD2|once
TGTGCCAGCGAACGGACTAGCGGGGGCTACGAGCAGTACTTC
CASERTSGGYEQYF
>TRBJ2-1|TRBV7-3|TRBD2|few
TGTGCCAGCAGCTTAGGGCTAGCGGGGAGCAATGAGCAGTTCTTC
CASSLGLAGSNEQFF
>TRBJ1-2|TRBV27|NA|NA
TGTGCCAGCAGTCCCGGACAGCCCTTGGGAGGCTACACCTTC
CASSPGQPLGGYTF
>TRBJ1-2|TRBV4-1|TRBD1|NA
TGCGCCAGCAGCCAAGTAGGGGGCCACACGAACTATGGCTACACCTTC
CASSQVGGHTNYGYTF
>TRBJ2-1|TRBV3-1/TRBV3-2|NA|few
TGTGCCAGCAGCCAGGACAGGAGGGCCTACAATGAGCAGTTCTTC
CASSQDRRAYNEQFF